This TCR beta chain appears in the sequencing data of a study of identical twins. Every one of the donors was a healthy Caucasian. As for this clonotype: No antigen is known for it.

This CDR3 has 13 amino acids. The ends lost 7 bases at V and 3 bases at J; junction bases unmatched: 5. The germline V gene encodes CDR1 ENHRY and CDR2 SYGVKD. Study results and limitations: Clonotypes of the beta chain that were abundant in cord blood carried fewer insertions (memory repertoires showed none). Twin-shared out-of-frame alpha sequences showed excess low generation probability.

Carrying unique molecular identifiers, the cDNA also gained a universal primer site through template switching. MiXCR, run by TCRdb on the 5' RACE reads, gives a single entry per CDR3 protein. Found here are 450,000 to 500,000 distinct CDR3 sequences, 14% of them singletons; the top ten hold more than 0.8%. These data were also reused for a study on yellow fever vaccine responses in identical twins.

This receptor was identified in a woman between 18 and 29 years old in good health. The chain recombines TRBV10-3 with TRBJ2-7; TRBD2 agrees at 8 bases. The sequenced sample was CD4+ T cells sorted from blood. The CDR3 DNA is TGTGCCATCACTGCGGGACTAGACTACGAGCAGTACTTC. Its translation: CAITAGLDYEQYF.